This TCR beta chain was observed in a study of blood T cell repertoires in COVID-19. This table comes from immunoSEQ multiplex PCR, and its TCRdb copy is limited to in-frame clones, with some not included. The sample has about 120,000 clones; 90% are singletons. The CDR3 consists of 13 residues. Germline V gives CDR1 MNHEY, CDR2 SVGAGI. V lost 7 bases and J lost 5; bases outside the gene matches: 2. The sequenced sample consisted of peripheral blood. The V gene is TRBV6-5, the J gene TRBJ1-5; 10 positions agree with TRBD1. This clonotype was sampled from a human donor with active COVID-19. The donor label of this sample is uncertain. CDR3 DNA: TGTGCCAGCACGACAGGGGGCGATCAGCCCCAGCATTTT. Translating gives CASTTGGDQPQHF.